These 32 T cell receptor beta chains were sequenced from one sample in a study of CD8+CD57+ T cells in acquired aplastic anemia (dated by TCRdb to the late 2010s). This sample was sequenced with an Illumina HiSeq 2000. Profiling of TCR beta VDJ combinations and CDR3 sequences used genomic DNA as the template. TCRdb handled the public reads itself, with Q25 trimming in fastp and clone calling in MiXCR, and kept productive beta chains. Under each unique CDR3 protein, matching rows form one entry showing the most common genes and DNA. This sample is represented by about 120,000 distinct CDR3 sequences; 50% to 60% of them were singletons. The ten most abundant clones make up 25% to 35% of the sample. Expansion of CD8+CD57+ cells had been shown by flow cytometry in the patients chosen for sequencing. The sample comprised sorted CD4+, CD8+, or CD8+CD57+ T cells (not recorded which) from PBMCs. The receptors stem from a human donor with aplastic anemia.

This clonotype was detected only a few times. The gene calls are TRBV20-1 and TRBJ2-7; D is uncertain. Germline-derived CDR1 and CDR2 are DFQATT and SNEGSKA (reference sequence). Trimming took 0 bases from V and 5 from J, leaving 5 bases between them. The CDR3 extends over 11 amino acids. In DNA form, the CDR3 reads TGCAGTGCTAGAGATCTCGACGAGCAGTACTTC. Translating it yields CSARDLDEQYF.

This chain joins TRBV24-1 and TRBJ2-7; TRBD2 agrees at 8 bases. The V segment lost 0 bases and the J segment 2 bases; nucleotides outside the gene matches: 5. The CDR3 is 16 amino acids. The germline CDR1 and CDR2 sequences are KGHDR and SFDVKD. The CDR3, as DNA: TGTGCCACCAGTGATTTGGCTAGCGGGCCTCCCTACGAGCAGTACTTC. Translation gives CATSDLASGPPYEQYF.

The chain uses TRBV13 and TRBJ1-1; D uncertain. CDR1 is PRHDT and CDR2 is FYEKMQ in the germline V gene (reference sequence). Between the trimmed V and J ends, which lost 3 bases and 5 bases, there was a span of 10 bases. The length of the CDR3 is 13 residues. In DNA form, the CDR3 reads TGTGCCAGCAGCTTGGCTTCGGGAACTGAAGCTTTCTTT. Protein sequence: CASSLASGTEAFF.

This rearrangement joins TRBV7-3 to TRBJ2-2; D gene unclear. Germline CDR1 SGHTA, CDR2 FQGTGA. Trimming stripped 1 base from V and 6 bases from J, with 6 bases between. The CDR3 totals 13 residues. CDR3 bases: TGTGCCAGCAGCTTAAAATGGTCCGGGGAGCTGTTTTTT. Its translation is CASSLKWSGELFF.

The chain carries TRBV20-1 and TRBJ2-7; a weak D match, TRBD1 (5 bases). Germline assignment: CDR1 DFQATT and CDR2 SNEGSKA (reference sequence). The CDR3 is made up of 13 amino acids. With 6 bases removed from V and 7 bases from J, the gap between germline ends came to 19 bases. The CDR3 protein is CSAADRLVGEQYF. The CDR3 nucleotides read TGCAGTGCCGCCGACAGATTGGTGGGAGAGCAGTACTTC.

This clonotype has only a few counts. The DNA of the CDR3 is TGTGCCAGCAGCCAAGATGGGGCAGATACGCAGTATTTT. Translation gives CASSQDGADTQYF. The V gene is TRBV7-9, the J gene TRBJ2-3; D call uncertain. CDR1 SEHNR and CDR2 FQNEAQ come from the germline V gene (reference sequence). The V end was cut by 5 bases, the J end by 4 bases, with 10 bases between. The CDR3 loop spans 13 amino acids.

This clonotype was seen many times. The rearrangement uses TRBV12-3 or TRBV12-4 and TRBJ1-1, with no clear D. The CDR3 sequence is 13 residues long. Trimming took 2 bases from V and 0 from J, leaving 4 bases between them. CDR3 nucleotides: TGTGCCAGCAGTTTACACATGAACACTGAAGCTTTCTTT. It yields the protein CASSLHMNTEAFF.

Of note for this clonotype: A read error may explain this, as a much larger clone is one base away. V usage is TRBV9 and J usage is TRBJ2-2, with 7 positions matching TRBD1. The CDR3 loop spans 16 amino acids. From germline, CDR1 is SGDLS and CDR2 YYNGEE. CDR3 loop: CASSHRQGEVAGEPFF. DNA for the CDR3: TGTGCCAGCAGCCACAGACAGGGTGAAGTAGCCGGGGAGCCGTTTTTT.

The CDR3 DNA is TGCAGTGCTAGGAGGGGGCGGGAAAATAATTCACCCCTCCACTTT. This gives the protein CSARRGRENNSPLHF. V gene TRBV20-1 combines with J gene TRBJ1-6; 7 bases map to TRBD1. CDR1 and CDR2 (germline): DFQATT, SNEGSKA (reference sequence). The CDR3 contains 15 residues. V gave up 3 bases and J gave up 5 bases; unmatched junction bases: 7.

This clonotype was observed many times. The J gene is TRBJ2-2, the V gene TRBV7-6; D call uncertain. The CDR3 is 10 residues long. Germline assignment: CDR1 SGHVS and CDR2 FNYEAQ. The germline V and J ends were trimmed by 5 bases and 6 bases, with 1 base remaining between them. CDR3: CASSPGELFF. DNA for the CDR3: TGTGCCAGCAGCCCCGGGGAGCTGTTTTTT. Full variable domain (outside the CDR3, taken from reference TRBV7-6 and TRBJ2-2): GAGVSQSPRYKVTKRGQDVALRCDPISGHVSLYWYRQALGQGPEFLTYFNYEAQQDKSGLPNDRFSAERPEGSISTLTIQRTEQRDSAMYRCASSPGELFFGEGSRLTVL.

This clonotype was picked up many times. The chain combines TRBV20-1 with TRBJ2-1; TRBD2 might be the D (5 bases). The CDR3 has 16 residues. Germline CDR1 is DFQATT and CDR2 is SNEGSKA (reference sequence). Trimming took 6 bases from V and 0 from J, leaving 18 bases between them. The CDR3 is CSAVKPEAGSYNEQFF. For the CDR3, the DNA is TGCAGTGCCGTCAAACCGGAGGCGGGCTCCTACAATGAGCAGTTCTTC.

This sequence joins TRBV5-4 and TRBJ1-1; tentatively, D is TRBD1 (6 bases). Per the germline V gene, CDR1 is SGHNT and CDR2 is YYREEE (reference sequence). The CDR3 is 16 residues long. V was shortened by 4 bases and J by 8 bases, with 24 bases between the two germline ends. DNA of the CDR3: TGTGCCAGCAGCAGCCGGTTGGGGGGCAGGGACTACGAAGCTTTCTTT. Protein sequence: CASSSRLGGRDYEAFF. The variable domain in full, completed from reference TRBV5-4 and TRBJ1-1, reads ETGVTQSPTHLIKTRGQQVTLRCSSQSGHNTVSWYQQALGQGPQFIFQYYREEENGRGNFPPRFSGLQFPNYSSELNVNALELDDSALYLCASSSRLGGRDYEAFFGQGTRLTVV.

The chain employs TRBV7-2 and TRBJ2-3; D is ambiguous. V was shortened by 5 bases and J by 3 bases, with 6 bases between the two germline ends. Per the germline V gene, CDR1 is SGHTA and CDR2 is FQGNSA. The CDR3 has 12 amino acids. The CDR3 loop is CASSAATDTQYF. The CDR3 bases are TGTGCCAGCAGCGCCGCTACAGATACGCAGTATTTT.

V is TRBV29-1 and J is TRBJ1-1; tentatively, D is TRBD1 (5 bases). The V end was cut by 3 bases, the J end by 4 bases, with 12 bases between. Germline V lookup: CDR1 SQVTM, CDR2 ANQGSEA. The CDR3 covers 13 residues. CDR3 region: CSVDRAVGTEAFF. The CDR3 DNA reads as TGCAGCGTTGACAGGGCCGTCGGCACTGAAGCTTTCTTT. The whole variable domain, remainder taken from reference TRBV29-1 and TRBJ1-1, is SAVISQKPSRDICQRGTSLTIQCQVDSQVTMMFWYRQQPGQSLTLIATANQGSEATYESGFVIDKFPISRPNLTFSTLTVSNMSPEDSSIYLCSVDRAVGTEAFFGQGTRLTVV.

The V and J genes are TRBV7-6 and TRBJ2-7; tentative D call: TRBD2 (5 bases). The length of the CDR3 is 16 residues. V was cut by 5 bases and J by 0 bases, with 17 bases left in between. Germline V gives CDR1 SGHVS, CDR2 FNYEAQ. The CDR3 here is CASSPGIGLNSYEQYF. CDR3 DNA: TGTGCCAGCAGCCCCGGGATTGGACTCAACTCCTACGAGCAGTACTTC.

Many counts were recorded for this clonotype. The DNA for the CDR3 is TGTGCCAGCGAACGGGGGGCAGGGGGGGAGCAGTACTTC. Its protein product is CASERGAGGEQYF. The chain joins TRBV7-9 to TRBJ2-7, with D perhaps TRBD1 or TRBD2 (7 bases each). The germline V and J ends were trimmed by 8 bases and 7 bases, with 18 bases remaining between them. Germline CDR1 reads SEHNR; CDR2 reads FQNEAQ (reference sequence). The length of the CDR3 is 13 residues.

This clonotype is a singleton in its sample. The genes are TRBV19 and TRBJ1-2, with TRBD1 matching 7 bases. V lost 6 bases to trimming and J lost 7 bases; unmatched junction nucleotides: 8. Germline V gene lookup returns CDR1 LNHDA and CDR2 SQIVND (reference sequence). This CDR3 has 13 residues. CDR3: CASSDTGVPGYTF. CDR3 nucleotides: TGTGCCAGTAGCGATACAGGGGTTCCTGGCTACACCTTC. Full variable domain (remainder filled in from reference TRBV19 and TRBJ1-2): DGGITQSPKYLFRKEGQNVTLSCEQNLNHDAMYWYRQDPGQGLRLIYYSQIVNDFQKGDIAEGYSVSREKKESFPLTVTSAQKNPTAFYLCASSDTGVPGYTFGSGTRLTVV.

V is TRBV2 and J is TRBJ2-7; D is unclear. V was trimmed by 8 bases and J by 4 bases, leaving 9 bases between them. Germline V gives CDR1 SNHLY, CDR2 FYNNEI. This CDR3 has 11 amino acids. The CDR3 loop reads CASVWSYEQYF. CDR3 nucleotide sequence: TGTGCCAGCGTATGGAGTTACGAGCAGTACTTC. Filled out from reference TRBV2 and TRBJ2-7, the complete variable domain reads EPEVTQTPSHQVTQMGQEVILRCVPISNHLYFYWYRQILGQKVEFLVSFYNNEISEKSEIFDDQFSVERPDGSNFTLKIRSTKLEDSAMYFCASVWSYEQYFGPGTRLTVT.

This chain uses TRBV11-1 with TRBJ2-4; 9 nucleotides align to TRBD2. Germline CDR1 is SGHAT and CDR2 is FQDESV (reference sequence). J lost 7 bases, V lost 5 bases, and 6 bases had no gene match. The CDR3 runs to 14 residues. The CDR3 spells CASSLGAGGNIQYF. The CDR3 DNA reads TGTGCCAGCAGCCTCGGTGCGGGGGGGAACATTCAGTACTTC. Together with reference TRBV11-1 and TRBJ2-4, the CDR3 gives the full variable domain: EAEVAQSPRYKITEKSQAVAFWCDPISGHATLYWYRQILGQGPELLVQFQDESVVDDSQLPKDRFSAERLKGVDSTLKIQPAELGDSAMYLCASSLGAGGNIQYFGAGTRLSVL.

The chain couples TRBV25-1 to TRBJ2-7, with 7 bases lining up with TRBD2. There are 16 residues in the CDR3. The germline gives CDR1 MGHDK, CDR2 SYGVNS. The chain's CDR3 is CASVAGSGIGSYEQYF. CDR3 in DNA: TGTGCTAGCGTAGCGGGCTCAGGGATAGGCTCCTACGAGCAGTACTTC.

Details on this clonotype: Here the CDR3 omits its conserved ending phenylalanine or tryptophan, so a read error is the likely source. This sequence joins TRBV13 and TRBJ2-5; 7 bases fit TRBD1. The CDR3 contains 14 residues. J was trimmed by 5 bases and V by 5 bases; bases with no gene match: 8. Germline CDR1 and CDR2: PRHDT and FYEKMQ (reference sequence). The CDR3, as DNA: TGTGCCAGCAGCCTATCGAGGGGGCGTGAGACCCAGTACTCC. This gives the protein CASSLSRGRETQYS.

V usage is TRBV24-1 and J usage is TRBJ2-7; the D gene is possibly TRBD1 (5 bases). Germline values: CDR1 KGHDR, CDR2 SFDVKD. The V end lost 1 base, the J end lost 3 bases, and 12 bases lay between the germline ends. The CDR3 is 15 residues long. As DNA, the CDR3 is TGTGCCACCAGTGATTTTAGGGGTCCTTTCTACGAGCAGTACTTC. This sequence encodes CATSDFRGPFYEQYF.

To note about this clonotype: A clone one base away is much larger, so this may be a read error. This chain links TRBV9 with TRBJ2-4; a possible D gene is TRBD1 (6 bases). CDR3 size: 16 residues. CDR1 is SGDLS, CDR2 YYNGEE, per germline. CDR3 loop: CASSVAEGVGKNIRYF. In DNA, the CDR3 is TGTGCCAGCAGCGTAGCCGAGGGGGTAGGCAAAAACATTCGGTACTTC.

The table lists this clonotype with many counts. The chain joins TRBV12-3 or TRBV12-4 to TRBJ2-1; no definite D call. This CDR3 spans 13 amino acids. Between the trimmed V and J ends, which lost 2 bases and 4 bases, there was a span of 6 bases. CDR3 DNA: TGTGCCAGCAGTTTAATCGGTTACAATGAGCAGTTCTTC. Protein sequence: CASSLIGYNEQFF.

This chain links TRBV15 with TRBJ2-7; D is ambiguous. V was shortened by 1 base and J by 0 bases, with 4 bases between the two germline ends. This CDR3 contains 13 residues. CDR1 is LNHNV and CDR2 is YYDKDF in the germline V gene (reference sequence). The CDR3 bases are TGTGCCACCAGCAGAGTGGACTCCTACGAGCAGTACTTC. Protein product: CATSRVDSYEQYF. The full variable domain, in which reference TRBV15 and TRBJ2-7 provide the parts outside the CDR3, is DAMVIQNPRYQVTQFGKPVTLSCSQTLNHNVMYWYQQKSSQAPKLLFHYYDKDFNNEADTPDNFQSRRPNTSFCFLDIRSPGLGDTAMYLCATSRVDSYEQYFGPGTRLTVT.

CDR3 loop: CASCFRTGGEQYF. CDR3 in DNA: TGTGCCAGTTGTTTCCGGACAGGGGGCGAGCAGTACTTC. The V call is TRBV25-1, the J call TRBJ2-7; 10 bases align to TRBD1. Trimming removed 9 bases from V and 6 bases from J; junction bases left unmatched: 8. This CDR3 has 13 amino acids. The germline V gene encodes CDR1 MGHDK and CDR2 SYGVNS.

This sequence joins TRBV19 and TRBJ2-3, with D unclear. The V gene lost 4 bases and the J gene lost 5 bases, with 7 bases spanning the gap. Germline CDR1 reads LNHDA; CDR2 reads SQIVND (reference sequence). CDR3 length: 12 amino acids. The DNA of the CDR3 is TGTGCCAGTAGTACGTATCAAGATACGCAGTATTTT. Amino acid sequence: CASSTYQDTQYF.

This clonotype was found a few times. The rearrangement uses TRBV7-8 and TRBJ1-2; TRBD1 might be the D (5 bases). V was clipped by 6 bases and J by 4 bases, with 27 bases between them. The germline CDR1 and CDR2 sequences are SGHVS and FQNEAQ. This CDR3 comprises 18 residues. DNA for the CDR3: TGTGCCAGCAGAGACGTTGGGGGAGGTCCGCGGAGAAGCTATGGCTACACCTTC. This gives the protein CASRDVGGGPRRSYGYTF.

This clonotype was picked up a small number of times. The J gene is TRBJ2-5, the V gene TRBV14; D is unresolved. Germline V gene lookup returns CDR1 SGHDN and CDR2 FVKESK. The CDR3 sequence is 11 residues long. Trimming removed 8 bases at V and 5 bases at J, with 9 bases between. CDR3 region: CASSPQETQYF. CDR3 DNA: TGTGCCAGCTCACCACAGGAGACCCAGTACTTC.

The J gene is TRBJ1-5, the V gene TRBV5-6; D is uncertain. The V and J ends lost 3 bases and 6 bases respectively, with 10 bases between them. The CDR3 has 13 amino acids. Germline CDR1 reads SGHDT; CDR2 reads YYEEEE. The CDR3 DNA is TGTGCCAGCAGCTCGGGGAGTCTTCAGCCCCAGCATTTT. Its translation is CASSSGSLQPQHF. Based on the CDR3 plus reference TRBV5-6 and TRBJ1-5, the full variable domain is DAGVTQSPTHLIKTRGQQVTLRCSPKSGHDTVSWYQQALGQGPQFIFQYYEEEERQRGNFPDRFSGHQFPNYSSELNVNALLLGDSALYLCASSSGSLQPQHFGDGTRLSIL.

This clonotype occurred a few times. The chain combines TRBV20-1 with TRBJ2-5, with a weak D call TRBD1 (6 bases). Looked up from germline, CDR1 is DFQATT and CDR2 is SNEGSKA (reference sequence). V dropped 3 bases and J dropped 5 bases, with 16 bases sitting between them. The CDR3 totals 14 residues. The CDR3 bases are TGCAGTGCTAGTGCCAGGGGTCCCCGGGAGACCCAGTACTTC. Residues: CSASARGPRETQYF.

For the CDR3, the DNA is TGTGCCACCAGCAGGGGGGAGAGCTCCTACGAGCAGTACTTC. Its translation is CATSRGESSYEQYF. This rearrangement joins TRBV15 to TRBJ2-7; D could derive from TRBD1 or TRBD2 (5 bases each). The CDR3 runs 14 residues. Germline loops: CDR1 LNHNV, CDR2 YYDKDF (reference sequence). Trimming pared 3 bases from V and 0 bases from J, leaving 9 bases between. The entire variable domain, with the rest obtained from reference TRBV15 and TRBJ2-7, is as follows: DAMVIQNPRYQVTQFGKPVTLSCSQTLNHNVMYWYQQKSSQAPKLLFHYYDKDFNNEADTPDNFQSRRPNTSFCFLDIRSPGLGDTAMYLCATSRGESSYEQYFGPGTRLTVT.